These 7 T cell receptor beta chains originate from one sample sequenced in a study of low-dose radiotherapy and immunotherapy resistance in tumors. As to time point: before trial treatment. With TRAV- and TRBV-specific primers, first-strand cDNA was made, covering the alpha and beta chains. The authors amplified TCRs for 20 PCR cycles with a constant-region primer and a V-primer adapter. Using its own MiXCR run on the reads, TCRdb lists one record per CDR3 protein. The data show approximately 89,000 distinct CDR3 sequences, around 18% seen once. Sample: PBMCs, taken before treatment. These TCRs come from a male donor with prostate cancer.

This clonotype was seen ten or more times. The chain joins TRBV19 to TRBJ2-3; 15 bases are a match to TRBD2. This CDR3 is built from 19 residues. Germline trimming cut 5 bases from V and 6 bases from J; bases unmatched to any gene: 15. CDR1 is LNHDA, CDR2 SQIVND, per germline (reference sequence). CDR3 bases: TGTGCCAGTAGTTTCCTTAGGACTAGCGGGAGGGCCTTCACCGATACGCAGTATTTT. It is translated as CASSFLRTSGRAFTDTQYF.

This clonotype was observed a few times. This chain connects TRBV6-1 to TRBJ2-7, with D unclear. The germline CDR1 and CDR2 sequences are MNHNS and SASEGT. V was clipped by 0 bases and J by 0 bases, with 3 bases between them. The CDR3 is made up of 13 amino acids. The CDR3 loop reads CASSEAASYEQYF. CDR3 nucleotide sequence: TGTGCCAGCAGTGAAGCTGCCTCCTACGAGCAGTACTTC.

The rearrangement uses TRBV11-3 and TRBJ2-1; 7 positions agree with TRBD2. Trimming removed 4 bases from V and 0 bases from J; junction bases left unmatched: 9. The CDR3 covers 17 residues. Germline V gene sequence: CDR1 SGHNT, CDR2 YENEEA. CDR3 sequence (DNA): TGTGCCAGCAGCTGGGGGGGAGGGATGAGCTCCTACAATGAGCAGTTCTTC. It codes for CASSWGGGMSSYNEQFF.

Many counts were recorded for this clonotype. The CDR3 DNA reads TGTGCCAGCAGCTTAAGATTTGGAGGGGAAGAGACCCAGTACTTC. The encoded protein is CASSLRFGGEETQYF. This rearrangement joins TRBV7-3 to TRBJ2-5, with TRBD2 as a possible D gene (6 bases). There are 15 residues in the CDR3. The V end lost 1 base, the J end lost 3 bases, and 12 bases lay between the germline ends. The germline V gene encodes CDR1 SGHTA and CDR2 FQGTGA. The complete variable domain, with remaining parts taken from reference TRBV7-3 and TRBJ2-5, reads GAGVSQTPSNKVTEKGKYVELRCDPISGHTALYWYRQSLGQGPEFLIYFQGTGAADDSGLPNDRFFAVRPEGSVSTLKIQRTERGDSAVYLCASSLRFGGEETQYFGPGTRLLVL.

By frequency in the sample, this clonotype is medium-sized (0.01 to 0.1%). V is TRBV4-3 and J is TRBJ2-7; 7 positions agree with TRBD1. The trim removed 2 bases at V and 2 bases at J, leaving 6 bases unmatched. The CDR3 runs to 15 residues. Germline loops: CDR1 LGHNA, CDR2 YSLEER. The CDR3 spells CASSQFQGVPYEQYF. As DNA, the CDR3 is TGCGCCAGCAGCCAATTCCAGGGGGTGCCCTACGAGCAGTACTTC.

This clonotype has ten or more counts. This chain uses TRBV5-6 with TRBJ2-2; 9 positions agree with TRBD2. CDR1 is SGHDT, CDR2 YYEEEE, per germline. The CDR3 loop spans 13 amino acids. V lost 2 bases and J lost 7; bases outside the gene matches: 0. CDR3 sequence: CASSLAGGGELFF. CDR3 bases: TGTGCCAGCAGCTTAGCGGGAGGCGGGGAGCTGTTTTTT. The variable domain in full, completed from reference TRBV5-6 and TRBJ2-2, reads DAGVTQSPTHLIKTRGQQVTLRCSPKSGHDTVSWYQQALGQGPQFIFQYYEEEERQRGNFPDRFSGHQFPNYSSELNVNALLLGDSALYLCASSLAGGGELFFGEGSRLTVL.

Notes on this clonotype: A far larger clone is a single base away, which makes a read error likely. V is TRBV11-3 and J is TRBJ2-4; 10 bases match TRBD2. The germline V gene encodes CDR1 SGHNT and CDR2 YENEEA. This CDR3 region has 16 residues. V lost 0 bases to trimming and J lost 12 bases; unmatched junction nucleotides: 11. The CDR3 region is CASSLDLVASGGPQYF. The CDR3 DNA is TGTGCCAGCAGCTTAGATCTGGTGGCTAGCGGGGGCCCTCAGTACTTC.